This T cell receptor beta chain emerged from a study of CD8 T cells in Susac syndrome. Random hexamers were used to reverse transcribe the RNA input (about 0.5 to 1 ug). Coverage of TCR beta CDR3 amplification by immunoSEQ multiplex PCR extended to 54 Vbeta and 13 Jbeta. TCRdb processed the immunoSEQ multiplex PCR reads anew with MiXCR; each CDR3 protein has one entry. The sample includes about 140,000 distinct CDR3 sequences, about 93% of them seen just once. The CDR3 runs to 14 residues. The V gene lost 1 base and the J gene lost 4 bases, with 11 bases spanning the gap. Germline lookup yields CDR1 LGHNA and CDR2 YSLEER.

Sequenced sample: CD8+ T cells from PBMCs. The rearrangement links TRBV4-3 to TRBJ2-7; D perhaps matches TRBD1 (5 bases). The clonotype originates from a human donor in good health. CDR3 protein: CASSQGRQGYEQYF. CDR3 bases: TGCGCCAGCAGCCAAGGACGTCAGGGTTACGAGCAGTACTTC.